The clone carrying this T cell receptor beta chain appeared a few times. The target antigen is unknown. These data belong to a study of beta chain features in type 1 diabetes. Whole-study results and caveats: TCRB CDR3s from Type 1 diabetes patients were moderately but significantly shorter in all four CD4+ subsets.

Germline CDR1 is SGHTA and CDR2 is FQGNSA. V was clipped by 4 bases and J by 1 base, with 16 bases between them. This CDR3 comprises 16 residues. CD45RO/CCR7/CD25/CD127/CD95/CD27 separated CD4+ naive, central memory, regulatory and stem cell-like memory cells by sorting. The entirety of the isolated RNA underwent reverse transcription, so expressed TCRB transcripts were sequenced. Only in-frame clones appear in the TCRdb table, and some are missing; sequencing was by immunoSEQ multiplex PCR. Here the sample spans over 200,000 clones, roughly a tenth being singletons. Sequenced input: naive CD4+ T cells from blood. V gene TRBV7-2 combines with J gene TRBJ1-1, with a tentative D call TRBD1 (6 bases). The sequence was collected from a man aged 25-40 years with type 1 diabetes. The CDR3 is CASSYVGALGNTEAFF. The CDR3 DNA reads as TGTGCCAGCAGCTATGTGGGGGCCTTGGGGAACACTGAAGCTTTCTTT.